Below, 19 T cell receptor beta chains from the same sample are listed, as sequenced in a study of cytomegalovirus exposure and HLA in healthy donors. 13 Jbeta primers and 60 Vbeta primers were used for the PCR. TCRdb's table, derived via immunoSEQ multiplex PCR, lists solely in-frame clones and lacks some. Here the sample spans some 90,000 clones, around 71% being singletons. The sequencing sample was made of PBMCs. All receptors derive from a man between 60 and 75 years old in good health and CMV-seronegative.

The chain combines TRBV10-3 with TRBJ1-1; 9 nucleotides match TRBD1. CDR1 is ENHRY and CDR2 is SYGVKD in the germline V gene. This CDR3 has 12 amino acids. With 7 bases clipped from V and 5 bases from J, the junction kept 2 bases outside the gene matches. The DNA of the CDR3 is TGTGCCATCAAGACAGGGGGAACTGAAGCTTTCTTT. Translating it yields CAIKTGGTEAFF.

The chain employs TRBV6-1 and TRBJ1-3; D call uncertain. Looked up from germline, CDR1 is MNHNS and CDR2 is SASEGT. CDR3 size: 17 residues. The germline V and J ends were trimmed by 1 base and 0 bases, with 13 bases remaining between them. The CDR3 DNA is TGTGCCAGCAGTGAAGTGAGACAACCTCTCTCTGGAAACACCATATATTTT. Translated, it gives CASSEVRQPLSGNTIYF.

The gene calls are TRBV19 and TRBJ1-3; 7 nucleotides agree with TRBD1. After removal of 3 bases from V and 0 bases from J, the junction contained 11 bases not matched to a gene. Germline CDR1 is LNHDA and CDR2 is SQIVND (reference sequence). This CDR3 is 18 amino acids long. Written as DNA, the CDR3 is TGTGCCAGTAGTATGCTGGCCCCGGACAGGCGCTCTGGAAACACCATATATTTT. Translated, it gives CASSMLAPDRRSGNTIYF. The variable domain in full, completed from reference TRBV19 and TRBJ1-3, reads DGGITQSPKYLFRKEGQNVTLSCEQNLNHDAMYWYRQDPGQGLRLIYYSQIVNDFQKGDIAEGYSVSREKKESFPLTVTSAQKNPTAFYLCASSMLAPDRRSGNTIYFGEGSWLTVV.

This chain connects TRBV5-4 to TRBJ2-1; no firm D call. The V gene's germline CDR1 is SGHNT and CDR2 YYREEE (reference sequence). V was clipped by 4 bases and J by 0 bases, with 11 bases between them. The CDR3 totals 15 residues. CDR3 residues: CASSLRSSSYNEQFF. For the CDR3, the DNA is TGTGCCAGCAGCCTTCGATCTAGCTCCTACAATGAGCAGTTCTTC.

The sample holds a few counts of this clone. The chain joins TRBV6-6 to TRBJ2-7, with 8 bases that match TRBD2. Looked up from germline, CDR1 is MNHNY and CDR2 is SVGAGI (reference sequence). The junction had 12 bases not matched to a gene; V was cut back by 6 bases and J by 11 bases. The CDR3 sequence is 13 residues long. This CDR3 reads CASSQNVRGVKYF. The CDR3 DNA reads TGTGCCAGCAGCCAAAATGTGCGGGGGGTAAAGTACTTC.

The rearrangement links TRBV9 to TRBJ1-2; tentative D call: TRBD1 (6 bases). The length of the CDR3 is 12 residues. Looked up from germline, CDR1 is SGDLS and CDR2 is YYNGEE. V was pared by 4 bases and J by 6 bases, with 10 bases between. CDR3 protein: CASSRTADGYTF. CDR3 coding DNA: TGTGCCAGCAGCCGGACAGCAGATGGCTACACCTTC.

By share, this clone ranks as large (0.1 to 1%). V gene TRBV28 combines with J gene TRBJ2-5, with TRBD1 matching over 7 bases. The CDR3 length is 13 residues. Germline V gene data show CDR1 as MDHEN and CDR2 as SYDVKM. The V segment lost 6 bases and the J segment 7 bases; nucleotides outside the gene matches: 8. The CDR3 coding sequence is TGTGCCAGCAGACCGACAGGGCGGACGACCCAGTACTTC. This encodes CASRPTGRTTQYF.

V and J are TRBV29-1 and TRBJ2-5, with a weak D call TRBD2 (6 bases). V lost 6 bases and J lost 0, with 8 bases in between. Germline V lookup: CDR1 SQVTM, CDR2 ANQGSEA. The length of the CDR3 is 12 residues. The CDR3 coding sequence is TGCAGCGTGGGGGACTACCAAGAGACCCAGTACTTC. Translated, it gives CSVGDYQETQYF.

The chain employs TRBV2 and TRBJ2-5; 8 bases are a match to TRBD2. V dropped 3 bases and J dropped 2; count of bases not matched to a gene: 2. The CDR3 consists of 14 residues. Per the germline V gene, CDR1 is SNHLY and CDR2 is FYNNEI. The DNA of the CDR3 is TGTGCCAGCAGTGAGTCTAGCGGGCAAGAGACCCAGTACTTC. Translating it yields CASSESSGQETQYF.

The gene calls are TRBV15 and TRBJ1-5, with D possibly being TRBD1 (5 bases). Germline V gene data show CDR1 as LNHNV and CDR2 as YYDKDF (reference sequence). This CDR3 comprises 13 residues. Between the trimmed V and J ends, which lost 5 bases and 6 bases, there was a span of 11 bases. As DNA, the CDR3 is TGTGCCACCAGCGATTTGGGGCCTCAGCCCCAGCATTTT. This encodes CATSDLGPQPQHF. Using reference TRBV15 and TRBJ1-5 for the parts outside the CDR3, the full variable domain is DAMVIQNPRYQVTQFGKPVTLSCSQTLNHNVMYWYQQKSSQAPKLLFHYYDKDFNNEADTPDNFQSRRPNTSFCFLDIRSPGLGDTAMYLCATSDLGPQPQHFGDGTRLSIL.

V gene TRBV5-8 combines with J gene TRBJ2-7; maybe TRBD2 (7 bases). Germline V gene lookup returns CDR1 SGHTS and CDR2 YDEGEE. V was trimmed by 1 base and J by 7 bases, leaving 15 bases between them. This CDR3 spans 14 amino acids. The CDR3: CASSLLRGPFEQYF. The CDR3 bases are TGTGCCAGCAGCTTGTTGCGGGGGCCCTTTGAGCAGTACTTC.

The rearrangement uses TRBV15 and TRBJ2-3; TRBD2 aligns across 8 bases. Germline CDR1 reads LNHNV; CDR2 reads YYDKDF (reference sequence). Losses at the gene ends were 1 base for V and 0 bases for J; bases not matched to a gene: 6. CDR3 size: 17 residues. The CDR3 nucleotides read TGTGCCACCAGCAGAGTCCCTAGCGGGCCGAGCACAGATACGCAGTATTTT. It codes for CATSRVPSGPSTDTQYF. Looking up the rest from reference TRBV15 and TRBJ2-3 gives the full variable domain: DAMVIQNPRYQVTQFGKPVTLSCSQTLNHNVMYWYQQKSSQAPKLLFHYYDKDFNNEADTPDNFQSRRPNTSFCFLDIRSPGLGDTAMYLCATSRVPSGPSTDTQYFGPGTRLTVL.

This clone was observed a few times. The V gene is TRBV7-9, the J gene TRBJ1-5; no definite D call. The CDR3 spans 13 residues. V lost 2 bases to trimming and J lost 8 bases, with 10 bases between them. Germline V gene data show CDR1 as SEHNR and CDR2 as FQNEAQ (reference sequence). CDR3 nucleotide sequence: TGTGCCAGCAGCTTAAGCGGCAGAGAGCCCCAGCATTTT. Translating gives CASSLSGREPQHF.

With regard to this clone: Other DNA sequences of this sample code for an identical CDR3. The CDR3 nucleotides read TGCGCCAGCAGCTTGAACCTCGGCGAGGAGGAGACCCAGTACTTC. Its translation: CASSLNLGEEETQYF. This chain connects TRBV5-1 to TRBJ2-5; unclear D gene. CDR1 is SGHRS, CDR2 YFSETQ, per germline. CDR3 size: 15 residues. The V end was cut by 1 base, the J end by 5 bases, with 15 bases between.

This clone was observed once. The chain combines TRBV5-1 with TRBJ1-1, with D possibly being TRBD1 (5 bases). Trimming stripped 5 bases from V and 0 bases from J, with 17 bases between. Germline V gene lookup returns CDR1 SGHRS and CDR2 YFSETQ. This CDR3 has 16 amino acids. CDR3 in DNA: TGCGCCAGCAGGCTAGGGCCAGGGTCGATGAACACTGAAGCTTTCTTT. Protein product: CASRLGPGSMNTEAFF.

V usage is TRBV19 and J usage is TRBJ1-4; TRBD1 matches at 9 bases. V dropped 3 bases and J dropped 8; count of bases not matched to a gene: 13. CDR1 is LNHDA, CDR2 SQIVND, per germline (reference sequence). This CDR3 contains 17 residues. Here the CDR3 reads CASSMGTGFGGTEKLFF. The CDR3 DNA follows: TGTGCCAGTAGTATGGGGACAGGGTTCGGCGGGACCGAAAAACTGTTTTTT.

The CDR3 region is CASSQGAQNEQYF. The CDR3 region has the DNA TGTGCCAGCTCACAGGGGGCCCAGAACGAGCAGTACTTC. The chain has TRBV18 and TRBJ2-7, with TRBD1 matching over 7 bases. The V and J ends lost 4 bases and 5 bases, in that order; junction bases with no gene match: 5. The CDR3 spans 13 residues. Germline values: CDR1 KGHSH, CDR2 LQKENI.

This chain connects TRBV2 to TRBJ1-4; D uncertain. Trimming took 3 bases from V and 6 from J, leaving 8 bases between them. The CDR3 is 13 amino acids. Germline V gene sequence: CDR1 SNHLY, CDR2 FYNNEI. This CDR3 is CASSDQAYEKLFF. In DNA form, the CDR3 reads TGTGCCAGCAGTGACCAAGCTTATGAAAAACTGTTTTTT.

The V call is TRBV7-2, the J call TRBJ1-1, with 8 bases aligning to TRBD1. V lost 2 bases to trimming and J lost 5 bases; unmatched junction nucleotides: 1. Germline V gene data show CDR1 as SGHTA and CDR2 as FQGNSA. CDR3 length: 13 residues. CDR3 sequence reads: CASSLQGATEAFF. The CDR3 DNA follows: TGTGCCAGCAGCTTACAGGGGGCGACTGAAGCTTTCTTT.